One and the same sample provided the 18 T cell receptor beta chains below, sequenced in a study of Ad26.COV2.S vaccination and SARS-CoV-2 variants. Sequenced by immunoSEQ multiplex PCR; TCRdb stores in-frame clones only, minus some. This table holds about half a million clones, about 88% found once. Specified treatment: 15 to 20 received Ad26.COV2.S at low or high dose, single or two shots; roughly five received placebo; per-sample allocation not given. Day 63 after the first vaccine or placebo injection was the time point for sampling. Sequenced here: peripheral blood, sampled in a trial of Ad26.COV2.S vaccine versus placebo. The source of these receptors is a person between 18 and 65 years old who received the Ad26.COV2.S COVID-19 vaccine or a placebo.

This clone was recorded a few times. The genes are TRBV24-1 and TRBJ1-1, with a possible D match to TRBD1 (5 bases). There are 14 residues in the CDR3. V lost 4 bases and J lost 9, with 17 bases in between. Looked up from germline, CDR1 is KGHDR and CDR2 is SFDVKD. Here the CDR3 DNA reads TGTGCCACCAGTGAGGCCGGCGTAGGGGCCCAAGCTTTCTTT. It yields the protein CATSEAGVGAQAFF.

The chain joins TRBV11-2 to TRBJ2-1; no firm D call. V shed 1 base and J shed 15 bases, with 10 bases lying between them. The germline V gene encodes CDR1 SGHAT and CDR2 FQNNGV. The CDR3 contains 11 residues. CDR3 nucleotides: TGTGCCAGCAGCTTAGGAGCGAGGTGGTTCTTC. Amino acids: CASSLGARWFF.

The chain carries TRBV5-4 and TRBJ1-1; D not certain. CDR1 and CDR2 from the germline V gene are SGHNT and YYREEE (reference sequence). This CDR3 comprises 11 residues. V was shortened by 9 bases and J by 5 bases, with 11 bases between the two germline ends. Here the CDR3 reads CATTAGTEAFF. CDR3 DNA sequence: TGTGCCACCACTGCTGGGACTGAAGCTTTCTTT.

This clone was found a few times. The V and J genes are TRBV7-2 and TRBJ1-5; D is undetermined. The V end lost 2 bases, the J end lost 0 bases, and 11 bases lay between the germline ends. The CDR3 contains 16 residues. The germline V gene has CDR1 SGHTA and CDR2 FQGNSA. CDR3 DNA: TGTGCCAGCAGCTTAAACCCGGGTTATAGCAATCAGCCCCAGCATTTT. It is translated as CASSLNPGYSNQPQHF. Supplemented by reference TRBV7-2 and TRBJ1-5, the full variable domain reads GAGVSQSPSNKVTEKGKDVELRCDPISGHTALYWYRQSLGQGLEFLIYFQGNSAPDKSGLPSDRFSAERTGGSVSTLTIQRTQQEDSAVYLCASSLNPGYSNQPQHFGDGTRLSIL.

Notes on this clone: The sample carries other DNA sequences with the same CDR3. The CDR3 here is CASSIVRGNQPQHF. CDR3 bases: TGTGCCAGTAGTATCGTCCGGGGCAATCAGCCCCAGCATTTT. The chain recombines TRBV19 with TRBJ1-5; D unresolved. Germline CDR1 is LNHDA and CDR2 is SQIVND (reference sequence). There are 14 residues in the CDR3. V dropped 3 bases and J dropped 2 bases, with 8 bases sitting between them. The whole variable domain, remainder taken from reference TRBV19 and TRBJ1-5, is DGGITQSPKYLFRKEGQNVTLSCEQNLNHDAMYWYRQDPGQGLRLIYYSQIVNDFQKGDIAEGYSVSREKKESFPLTVTSAQKNPTAFYLCASSIVRGNQPQHFGDGTRLSIL.

The CDR3 reads CASSSDRGKNIQYF. CDR3 nucleotide sequence: TGTGCCAGCAGTTCGGACAGGGGAAAAAACATTCAGTACTTC. V is TRBV27 and J is TRBJ2-4; 9 nucleotides agree with TRBD1. The V and J ends lost 4 bases and 4 bases, in that order; junction bases with no gene match: 2. This CDR3 spans 14 amino acids. Per germline, CDR1 MNHEY and CDR2 SMNVEV (reference sequence).

The chain has TRBV19 and TRBJ1-5; 7 positions agree with TRBD1. In germline, CDR1 is LNHDA, CDR2 SQIVND (reference sequence). After removal of 4 bases from V and 2 bases from J, the junction contained 8 bases not matched to a gene. The CDR3 has 16 residues. In DNA, the CDR3 is TGTGCCAGTAGTAACCCCAACAGGGGAGGCAATCAGCCCCAGCATTTT. It specifies CASSNPNRGGNQPQHF.

The chain couples TRBV19 to TRBJ1-5, with D possibly TRBD1 on 5 matching bases. Per the germline V gene, CDR1 is LNHDA and CDR2 is SQIVND (reference sequence). Between the trimmed V and J ends, which lost 5 bases and 5 bases, there was a span of 13 bases. CDR3 size: 14 residues. The chain's CDR3 is CASSRGEGDQPQHF. The CDR3 region has the DNA TGTGCCAGTAGTCGAGGGGAAGGAGATCAGCCCCAGCATTTT.

This rearrangement joins TRBV6-5 to TRBJ1-1; D gene ambiguous. CDR1 is MNHEY and CDR2 is SVGAGI in the germline V gene. Deletions cut 5 bases from V and 2 bases from J, with 15 bases between. The CDR3 loop spans 15 amino acids. In DNA, the CDR3 is TGTGCCAGCAGTCTCGTCTATCGGGGTAACACTGAAGCTTTCTTT. Translating gives CASSLVYRGNTEAFF.

The genes are TRBV27 and TRBJ2-2; TRBD1 or TRBD2 may be the D gene (5 bases each). This CDR3 is built from 11 residues. CDR1 MNHEY and CDR2 SMNVEV come from the germline V gene (reference sequence). V lost 6 bases, J lost 6 bases, and 5 bases lay in between. The CDR3 nucleotides read TGTGCCAGCAGGGGACCCGGGGAGCTGTTTTTT. It specifies CASRGPGELFF.

J is TRBJ2-3 and V is TRBV6-5; D perhaps matches TRBD2 (6 bases). V was clipped by 6 bases and J by 0 bases, with 13 bases between them. This CDR3 comprises 15 residues. The germline V gene has CDR1 MNHEY and CDR2 SVGAGI. This CDR3 is CASRPQRASTDTQYF. The CDR3 coding sequence is TGTGCCAGCAGGCCGCAGCGGGCTAGCACAGATACGCAGTATTTT.

The chain is built from TRBV28 and TRBJ2-7; 10 nucleotides match TRBD1. The CDR3 sequence is 13 residues long. The germline V gene has CDR1 MDHEN and CDR2 SYDVKM. V dropped 9 bases and J dropped 7; count of bases not matched to a gene: 9. The CDR3 is CASKGTGAGEQYF. The CDR3 nucleotides read TGTGCCAGTAAGGGGACAGGGGCGGGGGAGCAGTACTTC. The variable domain in full, with the rest retrieved from reference TRBV28 and TRBJ2-7, is DVKVTQSSRYLVKRTGEKVFLECVQDMDHENMFWYRQDPGLGLRLIYFSYDVKMKEKGDIPEGYSVSREKKERFSLILESASTNQTSMYLCASKGTGAGEQYFGPGTRLTVT.

V usage is TRBV18 and J usage is TRBJ2-5; 10 bases fit TRBD2. Trimming removed 7 bases from V and 2 bases from J; junction bases left unmatched: 1. Germline CDR1 KGHSH, CDR2 LQKENI. The CDR3 covers 13 residues. The CDR3 spells CASLAGGQETQYF. DNA of the CDR3: TGTGCCAGCTTAGCGGGGGGACAAGAGACCCAGTACTTC.

This chain connects TRBV27 to TRBJ2-7; D not certain. V was shortened by 0 bases and J by 3 bases, with 12 bases between the two germline ends. This CDR3 spans 15 amino acids. Germline assignment: CDR1 MNHEY and CDR2 SMNVEV (reference sequence). CDR3 sequence (DNA): TGTGCCAGCAGTTTATCGTACGTATCGAACTACGAGCAGTACTTC. Its protein is CASSLSYVSNYEQYF.

The gene calls are TRBV7-9 and TRBJ2-1, with TRBD2 matching over 10 bases. Germline V gene sequence: CDR1 SEHNR, CDR2 FQNEAQ (reference sequence). This CDR3 has 15 amino acids. V was clipped by 1 base and J by 6 bases; unmatched bases: 3. The CDR3 DNA is TGTGCCAGCAGCTTAGGGACTAGCGGTGCCAATGAGCAGTTCTTC. This codes for CASSLGTSGANEQFF.

The genes are TRBV28 and TRBJ1-5; D is unclear. This CDR3 is built from 14 residues. Germline CDR1 is MDHEN and CDR2 is SYDVKM. The ends were cut back, 1 base at V and 7 bases at J, with 11 bases in the middle. CDR3 residues: CASSLYLGWQPQHF. CDR3 DNA sequence: TGTGCCAGCAGTTTATACCTGGGCTGGCAGCCCCAGCATTTT.

This clone was recorded only once. The rearrangement uses TRBV6-5 and TRBJ2-7, with TRBD2 matching 13 bases. Germline CDR1 and CDR2: MNHEY and SVGAGI. Unmatched junction bases numbered 3, after V lost 0 bases and J lost 4 bases. The CDR3 length is 16 residues. CDR3 loop: CASSYSTSGRGYEQYF. CDR3 DNA: TGTGCCAGCAGTTACTCAACTAGCGGGAGGGGGTACGAGCAGTACTTC.

The V call is TRBV30, the J call TRBJ2-7; D gene ambiguous. CDR3 length: 12 amino acids. Germline V gene lookup returns CDR1 GTSNPN and CDR2 SVGIG (reference sequence). The V end was cut by 2 bases, the J end by 3 bases, with 8 bases between. The DNA for the CDR3 is TGTGCCTGGAGTCCCGGGCTCTACGAGCAGTACTTC. This gives the protein CAWSPGLYEQYF.